Detailed here is one TCR beta chain. What it recognizes is unknown. The table came from immunoSEQ multiplex PCR; TCRdb's copy has only in-frame clones and leaves some out. The profile shows 90,000 to 120,000 clones, approximately 90% of them singletons. This specimen belongs to a study of T cell responses to AZD1222 COVID-19 vaccine. Findings of the study overall: Possibly, clonal diversity was underestimated; donors were largely white British and included more females. Spike-specific TCR repertoires showed rising breadth and depth after two AZD1222 doses. Distributed over spike, vaccine-associated CD4 TCRs predominated at 160-218 and 743-854.

Pooling covered second doses at about 4 or about 12 weeks. The material sequenced was peripheral blood, taken 28 days after the second AZD1222 dose. The sequence came from an adult who received the AZD1222 COVID-19 vaccine.

This CDR3 is CASSRRTGNWQFF. CDR3 nucleotides: TGTGCCAGCAGCAGGCGTACAGGGAATTGGCAGTTCTTC. V and J are TRBV7-8 and TRBJ2-1; tentative D call: TRBD1 (6 bases). Germline V gene lookup returns CDR1 SGHVS and CDR2 FQNEAQ. The CDR3 is 13 residues long. V gave up 5 bases and J gave up 12 bases, with 17 bases separating them. The full variable domain, completed using reference TRBV7-8 and TRBJ2-1, is GAGVSQSPRYKVAKRGQDVALRCDPISGHVSLFWYQQALGQGPEFLTYFQNEAQLDKSGLPSDRFFAERPEGSVSTLKIQRTQQEDSAVYLCASSRRTGNWQFFGPGTRLTVL.